The 11 T cell receptor beta chains below were found in one sample sequenced in a study of cytomegalovirus exposure and HLA in healthy donors. The study ran its PCR with 60 Vbeta and 13 Jbeta primers. Assay used: immunoSEQ multiplex PCR; TCRdb lists only in-frame clones, some missing. The profile shows about 130,000 clones, under 90% of them singletons. Sequences were obtained from PBMCs. The receptors shown here come from a man younger than 35 in good health and CMV-seronegative.

This chain links TRBV13 with TRBJ1-1, with D hard to call. There are 13 residues in the CDR3. The germline V gene has CDR1 PRHDT and CDR2 FYEKMQ (reference sequence). The V and J ends lost 6 bases and 5 bases respectively, with 13 bases between them. The chain's CDR3 is CASSPRRWTEAFF. The CDR3 region has the DNA TGTGCCAGCAGTCCTAGGCGATGGACTGAAGCTTTCTTT.

The chain carries TRBV30 and TRBJ1-2; 10 bases line up with TRBD1. CDR3 length equals 13 residues. Germline assignment: CDR1 GTSNPN and CDR2 SVGIG (reference sequence). V was clipped by 3 bases and J by 6 bases; unmatched bases: 4. The CDR3 nucleotides read TGTGCCTGGAGGAAGACAGGGGGCAATGGCTACACCTTC. It yields the protein CAWRKTGGNGYTF.

The chain has TRBV9 and TRBJ2-3, with 10 bases fitting TRBD2. The germline V gene has CDR1 SGDLS and CDR2 YYNGEE. There are 19 residues in the CDR3. J gave up 6 bases and V 2 bases, and 18 bases lay outside the gene matches. The DNA for the CDR3 is TGTGCCAGCAGCGTCTCTTTAGCGGGGGGTAATTTCTTCGGGGATACGCAGTATTTT. Its translation: CASSVSLAGGNFFGDTQYF.

This chain links TRBV15 with TRBJ2-3; D not certain. Germline loops: CDR1 LNHNV, CDR2 YYDKDF (reference sequence). V shed 3 bases and J shed 7 bases, with 11 bases lying between them. The CDR3 has 13 amino acids. DNA for the CDR3: TGTGCCACCAGCAGGGTACGAAACTATACGCAGTATTTT. Translation: CATSRVRNYTQYF.

In its sample, this clone was seen a few times. The rearrangement joins TRBV10-1 to TRBJ2-1, with 10 bases lining up with TRBD1. This CDR3 is built from 15 residues. After removal of 6 bases from V and 6 bases from J, the junction contained 8 bases not matched to a gene. CDR1 and CDR2 from the germline V gene are WNHNN and SYGVQD (reference sequence). The CDR3 is CASSEPGTGVNEQFF. The CDR3 DNA reads TGCGCCAGCAGCGAACCCGGGACAGGGGTCAATGAGCAGTTCTTC.

The chain has TRBV2 and TRBJ1-1, with D uncertain. This CDR3 comprises 13 residues. Trimming removed 4 bases at V and 0 bases at J, with 6 bases between. Germline values: CDR1 SNHLY, CDR2 FYNNEI. The CDR3 nucleotides read TGTGCCAGCAGTGGATACTTGAACACTGAAGCTTTCTTT. Translation: CASSGYLNTEAFF.

The J gene is TRBJ1-6, the V gene TRBV10-2; no clear D gene. CDR1 WSHSY and CDR2 SAAADI come from the germline V gene. The CDR3 contains 13 residues. V was trimmed by 6 bases and J by 10 bases, leaving 13 bases between them. CDR3 bases: TGCGCCAGCAGCGAAAGACTCTCCTCACCCCTCCACTTT. It yields the protein CASSERLSSPLHF.

The gene calls are TRBV5-1 and TRBJ2-1; 8 bases align to TRBD1. After removal of 4 bases from V and 8 bases from J, the junction contained 8 bases not matched to a gene. There are 14 residues in the CDR3. Germline V gene sequence: CDR1 SGHRS, CDR2 YFSETQ. This CDR3 is CASSKRTGIDEQFF. The CDR3 region has the DNA TGCGCCAGCAGCAAGAGGACAGGGATCGATGAGCAGTTCTTC.

The CDR3 nucleotides read TGTGCCAGTAGTATAGAGGGGACAACGAACACTGAAGCTTTCTTT. This encodes CASSIEGTTNTEAFF. V and J are TRBV19 and TRBJ1-1, with D possibly being TRBD1 (6 bases). Germline values: CDR1 LNHDA, CDR2 SQIVND (reference sequence). V lost 0 bases to trimming and J lost 1 base, with 9 bases between them. CDR3 length: 15 residues.

This chain joins TRBV5-1 and TRBJ1-6; 7 nucleotides agree with TRBD1. This CDR3 spans 14 amino acids. The trim removed 2 bases at V and 7 bases at J, leaving 3 bases unmatched. Germline-derived CDR1 and CDR2 are SGHRS and YFSETQ. CDR3 in amino acids: CASSFDRENSPLHF. As DNA, the CDR3 is TGCGCCAGCAGCTTCGACAGGGAGAATTCACCCCTCCACTTT.

This clone appeared a few times. This rearrangement joins TRBV6-5 to TRBJ1-1; the D gene is possibly TRBD1 (6 bases). The CDR3 spans 13 residues. With 2 bases removed from V and 3 bases from J, the gap between germline ends came to 7 bases. The germline CDR1 and CDR2 sequences are MNHEY and SVGAGI. For the CDR3, the DNA is TGTGCCAGCAGTTACACAGGGTACACTGAAGCTTTCTTT. This gives the protein CASSYTGYTEAFF.